This passage covers 18 T cell receptor beta chains from one sample sequenced in a study of lymphopenia after photon versus proton radiotherapy (dated by TCRdb to between 2018 and 2021). Libraries were prepared through the immunoSEQ multiplex PCR assay. TCRdb carries this immuneACCESS record with in-frame sequences only. Its versions omit some clonotypes, under half of them owing to an unresolved V gene in the studies checked, with the rest unexplained. This sample lists 35,000 to 45,000 clones; around 81% were detected once. Of the sample, roughly a quarter is held by the ten largest clones. The input for sequencing was peripheral blood, taken from a patient treated with proton-based radiotherapy. The receptors here all came from a woman aged 65 to 85 with pancreatic cancer.

This chain uses TRBV13 with TRBJ2-1; 10 nucleotides align to TRBD2. CDR1 PRHDT and CDR2 FYEKMQ come from the germline V gene (reference sequence). There are 15 residues in the CDR3. With V trimmed by 3 bases and J by 5 bases, 4 bases remained unmatched. The CDR3 spells CASSFIGLADNEQFF. CDR3 nucleotides: TGTGCCAGCAGCTTCATTGGACTAGCGGACAATGAGCAGTTCTTC.

This chain connects TRBV7-9 to TRBJ1-2; D possibly corresponds to TRBD1 (5 bases). Trimming removed 5 bases from V and 8 bases from J, with 21 bases in between. Germline V CDR1 and CDR2: SEHNR, FQNEAQ (reference sequence). There are 15 residues in the CDR3. The CDR3 DNA reads as TGTGCCAGCAGCCTTCAGGGATCCCAGGCGGGAGGCTACACCTTC. Translation gives CASSLQGSQAGGYTF.

J is TRBJ2-3 and V is TRBV28; 9 bases match TRBD2. V lost 2 bases, J lost 6 bases, and 9 bases stayed unmatched. Germline lookup yields CDR1 MDHEN and CDR2 SYDVKM. The CDR3 runs 16 residues. CDR3 amino acids: CASSLGAGGPQDTQYF. Here the CDR3 DNA reads TGTGCCAGCAGTTTAGGGGCGGGAGGGCCTCAGGATACGCAGTATTTT.

The chain joins TRBV7-2 to TRBJ2-7; the D gene is possibly TRBD2 (7 bases). This CDR3 has 18 residues. Germline CDR1 is SGHTA and CDR2 is FQGNSA. Trimming shortened V by 0 bases and J by 9 bases, and 27 bases separated the two germline ends. For the CDR3, the DNA is TGTGCCAGCAGCTTAGCGATCTCCCAGCAAGCGGCAAGGGGGGGGCAGTACTTC. This encodes CASSLAISQQAARGGQYF. The variable domain in full, with the rest retrieved from reference TRBV7-2 and TRBJ2-7, is GAGVSQSPSNKVTEKGKDVELRCDPISGHTALYWYRQSLGQGLEFLIYFQGNSAPDKSGLPSDRFSAERTGGSVSTLTIQRTQQEDSAVYLCASSLAISQQAARGGQYFGPGTRLTVT.

This rearrangement joins TRBV6-1 to TRBJ2-7; TRBD1 matches 10 bases. Germline CDR1 reads MNHNS; CDR2 reads SASEGT. CDR3 length: 14 residues. The V and J ends lost 5 bases and 5 bases, in that order; junction bases with no gene match: 6. The CDR3 sequence: CASSPRDRGHEQYF. CDR3 in DNA: TGTGCCAGCAGTCCTCGGGACAGGGGTCACGAGCAGTACTTC.

For the CDR3, the DNA is TGTGCCAGCAGTTCCCCGACTCTGAGCTCCTACGAGCAGTACTTC. The encoded protein is CASSSPTLSSYEQYF. The gene calls are TRBV6-6 and TRBJ2-7; D call uncertain. Germline V gene lookup returns CDR1 MNHNY and CDR2 SVGAGI (reference sequence). Trimming stripped 4 bases from V and 0 bases from J, with 13 bases between. The CDR3 consists of 15 residues.

This clone was observed a few times. The chain is built from TRBV19 and TRBJ1-6; possible D gene TRBD1, 6 bases. The CDR3 is 15 amino acids. The germline V gene encodes CDR1 LNHDA and CDR2 SQIVND (reference sequence). V was cut by 7 bases and J by 10 bases, with 20 bases left in between. This chain's CDR3 is CASTSLSGARSPLHF. CDR3 DNA: TGTGCCAGTACCTCACTGTCGGGGGCACGCTCACCCCTCCACTTT.

The CDR3, as DNA: TGCGCCAGCAGCTTTTATCTAGGAGGTACAGAGACCCAGTACTTC. This gives the protein CASSFYLGGTETQYF. The chain has TRBV5-1 and TRBJ2-5; tentative D call: TRBD2 (5 bases). V lost 2 bases, J lost 4 bases, and 15 bases lay in between. Germline assignment: CDR1 SGHRS and CDR2 YFSETQ. This CDR3 is built from 15 residues.

This chain links TRBV28 with TRBJ1-4, with a possible D match to TRBD1 (6 bases). CDR3 length equals 15 residues. From germline, CDR1 is MDHEN and CDR2 SYDVKM. Trimming took 6 bases from V and 7 from J, leaving 18 bases between them. The CDR3 DNA sequence: TGTGCCAGCAGCCCGCCGGGGGGGCCTATTGAAAAACTGTTTTTT. This translates into CASSPPGGPIEKLFF.

The chain has TRBV28 and TRBJ1-2; a weak D match, TRBD1 (5 bases). Germline V gene lookup returns CDR1 MDHEN and CDR2 SYDVKM. V lost 10 bases to trimming and J lost 1 base, with 19 bases between them. The CDR3 consists of 15 residues. The CDR3 reads CATSQLQAGNYGYTF. DNA for the CDR3: TGTGCCACCAGCCAATTACAGGCCGGTAACTATGGCTACACCTTC.

This rearrangement joins TRBV5-4 to TRBJ2-7; D unresolved. Germline values: CDR1 SGHNT, CDR2 YYREEE (reference sequence). Between the trimmed V and J ends, which lost 0 bases and 6 bases, there was a span of 10 bases. The CDR3 sequence is 13 residues long. This chain's CDR3 is CASSLDSRGEQYF. In DNA form, the CDR3 reads TGTGCCAGCAGCTTGGATTCCAGAGGCGAGCAGTACTTC. Looking up the rest from reference TRBV5-4 and TRBJ2-7 gives the full variable domain: ETGVTQSPTHLIKTRGQQVTLRCSSQSGHNTVSWYQQALGQGPQFIFQYYREEENGRGNFPPRFSGLQFPNYSSELNVNALELDDSALYLCASSLDSRGEQYFGPGTRLTVT.

This rearrangement joins TRBV30 to TRBJ1-2, with TRBD1 matching over 12 bases. This CDR3 region has 12 residues. Looked up from germline, CDR1 is GTSNPN and CDR2 is SVGIG (reference sequence). Losses at the gene ends were 5 bases for V and 8 bases for J; bases not matched to a gene: 3. CDR3 nucleotides: TGTGCCTGGGGGACAGGGGGCTGGGGCTACACCTTC. Translation: CAWGTGGWGYTF.

This clone has a handful of counts. CDR3 sequence: CASSRAGGTDTQYF. CDR3 sequence (DNA): TGTGCCAGCAGTAGAGCGGGAGGGACCGATACGCAGTATTTT. The chain joins TRBV7-9 to TRBJ2-3; the match to TRBD2 covers 10 bases. Trimming removed 6 bases from V and 6 bases from J; junction bases left unmatched: 6. CDR1 SEHNR and CDR2 FQNEAQ come from the germline V gene (reference sequence). The CDR3 has 14 amino acids.

The J gene is TRBJ2-3, the V gene TRBV7-6; TRBD2 might be the D (6 bases). Trimming stripped 0 bases from V and 6 bases from J, with 13 bases between. The germline V gene has CDR1 SGHVS and CDR2 FNYEAQ. The length of the CDR3 is 15 residues. The CDR3 spells CASSLAGSLPDTQYF. CDR3 in DNA: TGTGCCAGCAGCTTAGCCGGGAGTCTTCCGGATACGCAGTATTTT.

This chain connects TRBV7-2 to TRBJ1-3, with D uncertain. The CDR3 extends over 15 amino acids. Per the germline V gene, CDR1 is SGHTA and CDR2 is FQGNSA. Between the trimmed V and J ends, which lost 1 base and 0 bases, there was a span of 7 bases. The CDR3 DNA reads as TGTGCCAGCAGCTTAGTAGTGAGCTCTGGAAACACCATATATTTT. Encoded protein: CASSLVVSSGNTIYF. Supplemented by reference TRBV7-2 and TRBJ1-3, the full variable domain reads GAGVSQSPSNKVTEKGKDVELRCDPISGHTALYWYRQSLGQGLEFLIYFQGNSAPDKSGLPSDRFSAERTGGSVSTLTIQRTQQEDSAVYLCASSLVVSSGNTIYFGEGSWLTVV.

The chain recombines TRBV27 with TRBJ2-2, with D perhaps TRBD1 (6 bases). Germline V gene data show CDR1 as MNHEY and CDR2 as SMNVEV (reference sequence). The germline V and J ends were trimmed by 2 bases and 0 bases, with 7 bases remaining between them. The CDR3 spans 15 residues. The CDR3 DNA sequence: TGTGCCAGCAGTTTACGGGACACGAACACCGGGGAGCTGTTTTTT. Its protein product is CASSLRDTNTGELFF.

There are a few counts of this clone. This chain connects TRBV11-1 to TRBJ1-2; 8 bases align to TRBD1. Germline CDR1 reads SGHAT; CDR2 reads FQDESV (reference sequence). With V trimmed by 7 bases and J by 3 bases, 10 bases remained unmatched. The CDR3 spans 15 residues. CDR3 nucleotides: TGTGCCAGCAACAAGGGCCAGGGGGCAGACTATGGCTACACCTTC. Protein: CASNKGQGADYGYTF.

The gene calls are TRBV21-1 and TRBJ1-1. TRBV21-1 is a pseudogene locus. The CDR3 runs to 15 residues. The CDR3 region has the DNA TGTGCCAGCAGCAAAGAAATGAGGGGGAACACTGAAGCTTTCTTT. It yields the protein CASSKEMRGNTEAFF.